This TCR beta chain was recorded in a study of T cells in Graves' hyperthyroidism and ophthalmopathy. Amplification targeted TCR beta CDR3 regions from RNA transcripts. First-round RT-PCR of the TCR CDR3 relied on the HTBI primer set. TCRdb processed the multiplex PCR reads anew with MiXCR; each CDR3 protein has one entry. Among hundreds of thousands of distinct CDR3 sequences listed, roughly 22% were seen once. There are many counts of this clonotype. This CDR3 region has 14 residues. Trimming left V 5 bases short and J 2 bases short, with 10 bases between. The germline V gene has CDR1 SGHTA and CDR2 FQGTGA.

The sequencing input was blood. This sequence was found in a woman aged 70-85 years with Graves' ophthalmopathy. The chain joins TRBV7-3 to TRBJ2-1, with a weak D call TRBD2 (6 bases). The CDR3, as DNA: TGTGCCAGCAGCGTATCGGGAGCCTACAATGAGCAGTTCTTC. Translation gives CASSVSGAYNEQFF.